This T cell receptor beta chain was captured in a study of blood T cells in healthy people across ages (dated by TCRdb to between 2014 and 2017). Describing the broader study: In model experiments, roughly one uniquely barcoded TCR beta cDNA molecule per two T cells was captured by template switching. The study measured age-related changes in TCR beta repertoire diversity using deep sequencing normalized with unique cDNA molecular identifiers. Four age groups were formed from the donors: young (average approximately 15 years), middle-aged (approximately 42), aged (around 68) and long-lived (less than 85). Donors of different ages were randomly distributed across sequencing lanes to avoid experimental bias. The study analyzed two additional independent replicas of 1 million unique cDNA reads from the same blood draw for two donors, one aged 18 to 30 and one aged 80 or older.

The CDR3 covers 15 residues, taking in both the cysteine and the phenylalanine. Left in the record is the CDR3 DNA by itself, 45 bases read in frame from the first base. From the germline V gene (reference sequence), CDR1 is LGHDT and CDR2 is YNNKEL. V is shortened by 1 base, J by 7 bases, and the region joining them spans 16 bases. The paper's findings and limits, for the study overall: Estimates of total diversity based on one million sequenced T cells were considered lower bounds and underestimates. Because donor CMV infection status was unknown, age-related changes in expanded clonotypes were potentially confounded. Observed TCR beta diversity correlated strongly with the percentage of naive T cells measured by flow cytometry. Conclusive comparison of naive and antigen-experienced compartments was prevented by the profiling of bulk unsorted PBMCs. Compared with the aged group, the long-lived group had more naive CD4+ T cells, fewer expanded clones and increased TCR diversity, a pattern suggesting age selection. Observed TCR beta diversity per million T cells fell roughly linearly with age, and a significant reduction was already apparent by age approximately 40.

Donors were a few dozen systemically healthy Caucasian individuals from Russia aged roughly 6 to 90 years. Each donor gave about 10 milliliters of peripheral blood, drawn into EDTA-treated Vacutainer tubes. Ficoll-Paque density-gradient centrifugation was used to isolate PBMCs, with at least 6.5 million per sample. Trizol reagent was used to extract total RNA from the PBMCs, yielding at least 5 micrograms per sample. For every donor, flow cytometry on a PBMC aliquot measured the percentage of naive CD45RAhigh/CD27high T cells. Comment on this clonotype: Its target antigen remains unknown. The sample holds no much larger clone one base away, and base qualities are not on file.

The library was obtained by 5' RACE. Sequencing was performed on an Illumina HiSeq 2500. A second roughly 6 to 11 cycle PCR used a sample-barcoded 5' primer and a J-beta primer mix. A unique molecular identifier was introduced onto each TCR beta cDNA molecule by a template-switch 5' adaptor carrying 12 random nucleotides. Each sample yielded at least 3 million CDR3-containing paired-end reads. First-strand cDNA was synthesized from all RNA with the Mint cDNA synthesis kit, primed by a TRBC-specific oligonucleotide. All cDNA was treated with uracil-DNA glycosylase and then went through a first 18-cycle PCR with the universal primers M1SS and BC2_uni_R. Under the source paper's analysis protocol: For normalization, 1 million high-quality reads, each with a distinct molecular identifier, were randomly selected from each sample. Instead of being binned into consensus sequences, reads that shared molecular identifiers were thrown out. CDR3 identification, clonotype clustering and error correction used MiTCR with a Q25 quality threshold and the strictest error-elimination algorithm. A nonparametric unseen species model using Euler transformation provided a lower-bound estimate of total TCR beta diversity. Starting from the raw public reads, TCRdb applied fastp trimming at Q25, assembled clones with MiXCR and retained in-frame beta chains. All rows with the same CDR3 protein become a single entry with the most common DNA and genes. For this entry, the V and J calls and clone size follow TCRdb and not the study's own pipeline. The sample data list about 570,000 distinct CDR3 sequences, and about 26% of these were observed just once. The top ten constitute about 18% of the sample.

The rearrangement combines TRBV3-1 with TRBJ2-5; TRBD1 is a weak D gene call, 5 bases matching. The source is a woman aged 70-85 years in good health. Material for sequencing was blood. Here is the DNA: TGTGCCAGCAGCCAAGGAGCAGGGCCGAAGGGGACCCAGTACTTC. This sequence encodes CASSQGAGPKGTQYF.